One sample yielded the 29 T cell receptor beta chains listed below, sequenced in a study of low-dose radiotherapy and immunotherapy resistance in tumors. Covering alpha and beta chains, TRAV- and TRBV-specific primers were used for the first-strand cDNA. With a constant-region primer and a V-primer adapter, TCRs were subjected to roughly 18 PCR cycles of amplification. TCRdb redid the calling of the reads with MiXCR, one entry per CDR3 protein. The sample contains about 12,000 distinct CDR3 sequences, roughly 71% of which appear only once. Receptors were obtained from a human donor with advanced metastatic prostate, ovarian, gallbladder or colorectal cancer (not recorded which). This table probably holds off-target reads from a library built for another chain.

In its sample, this clonotype was seen once. The gene calls are TRBV29-1 and TRBJ2-3; 8 bases align to TRBD2. The CDR3 is 16 amino acids. J was trimmed by 0 bases and V by 0 bases; bases with no gene match: 5. The germline gives CDR1 SQVTM, CDR2 ANQGSEA. The chain's CDR3 is CSVEDWASGSTDTQYF. The CDR3 DNA sequence: TGCAGCGTTGAAGATTGGGCTAGCGGGAGCACAGATACGCAGTATTTT.

The chain carries TRBV2 and TRBJ2-7, with D possibly matching TRBD2 (7 bases). Germline V gene data show CDR1 as SNHLY and CDR2 as FYNNEI. Trimming stripped 5 bases from V and 2 bases from J, with 10 bases between. The CDR3 spans 13 residues. The CDR3 coding sequence is TGTGCCAGCAGTCGGGGGGCGCCCTACGAGCAGTACTTC. This sequence encodes CASSRGAPYEQYF. The whole variable domain, remainder taken from reference TRBV2 and TRBJ2-7, is EPEVTQTPSHQVTQMGQEVILRCVPISNHLYFYWYRQILGQKVEFLVSFYNNEISEKSEIFDDQFSVERPDGSNFTLKIRSTKLEDSAMYFCASSRGAPYEQYFGPGTRLTVT.

J is TRBJ2-5 and V is TRBV4-3; the match to TRBD1 covers 8 bases. The V segment lost 0 bases and the J segment 7 bases; nucleotides outside the gene matches: 7. This CDR3 has 15 residues. Germline V gene lookup returns CDR1 LGHNA and CDR2 YSLEER. The CDR3 DNA sequence: TGCGCCAGCAGCCAAGACCTGGGACAGGTTCGGACCCAGTACTTC. This sequence encodes CASSQDLGQVRTQYF.

This sequence joins TRBV5-4 and TRBJ2-5; D tentatively fits TRBD1 or TRBD2 (6 bases each). CDR3 length: 13 residues. CDR1 SGHNT and CDR2 YYREEE come from the germline V gene (reference sequence). Trimming stripped 4 bases from V and 6 bases from J, with 13 bases between. This CDR3 is CASSLEGGKTQYF. The CDR3 DNA sequence: TGTGCCAGCAGCCTTGAGGGGGGAAAGACCCAGTACTTC. The full variable domain, rest sourced from reference TRBV5-4 and TRBJ2-5, is ETGVTQSPTHLIKTRGQQVTLRCSSQSGHNTVSWYQQALGQGPQFIFQYYREEENGRGNFPPRFSGLQFPNYSSELNVNALELDDSALYLCASSLEGGKTQYFGPGTRLLVL.

The J gene is TRBJ2-3, the V gene TRBV7-3; TRBD2 is a possible D gene (7 bases). Trimming stripped 5 bases from V and 8 bases from J, with 26 bases between. Germline loops: CDR1 SGHTA, CDR2 FQGTGA. The CDR3 length is 17 residues. The CDR3 nucleotides are TGTGCCAGCAGCCTCACGGGGGCGGGAGAATTTGGGGCTACGCAGTATTTT. This encodes CASSLTGAGEFGATQYF.

V and J are TRBV9 and TRBJ1-1; TRBD1 is a possible D gene (6 bases). V lost 4 bases to trimming and J lost 1 base, with 14 bases between them. The CDR3 spans 15 residues. CDR1 and CDR2 from the germline V gene are SGDLS and YYNGEE. Here the CDR3 DNA reads TGTGCCAGCAGCAGAGGGGGGACGGCGAACACTGAAGCTTTCTTT. Residues: CASSRGGTANTEAFF.

CDR3 sequence reads: CSVEQGLGYTF. The CDR3, as DNA: TGCAGCGTTGAACAGGGGCTGGGCTACACCTTC. The rearrangement joins TRBV29-1 to TRBJ1-2, with a possible D match to TRBD1 (6 bases). Germline assignment: CDR1 SQVTM and CDR2 ANQGSEA. V was clipped by 2 bases and J by 8 bases, with 9 bases between them. The CDR3 sequence is 11 residues long.

The gene calls are TRBV4-3 and TRBJ1-5, with 7 bases lining up with TRBD1. This CDR3 comprises 15 residues. CDR1 LGHNA and CDR2 YSLEER come from the germline V gene. V shed 0 bases and J 8 bases; nucleotides not matched to a gene: 7. In DNA form, the CDR3 reads TGCGCCAGCAGCCAAGATCCGGGACAGAAAAAGCCCCAGCATTTT. Amino acids: CASSQDPGQKKPQHF.

This clonotype showed up just a few times. The chain employs TRBV5-6 and TRBJ1-5; 11 nucleotides agree with TRBD1. Looked up from germline, CDR1 is SGHDT and CDR2 is YYEEEE. Losses at the gene ends were 5 bases for V and 6 bases for J; bases not matched to a gene: 10. The CDR3 totals 16 residues. The CDR3 reads CASSLNGDRGAQPQHF. In DNA form, the CDR3 reads TGTGCCAGCAGTTTAAACGGGGACAGGGGGGCTCAGCCCCAGCATTTT.

The CDR3 nucleotides read TGTGCCAGCAGTTTATCTTACTGGCTAGATACGCAGTATTTT. Translating it yields CASSLSYWLDTQYF. V usage is TRBV27 and J usage is TRBJ2-3, with D unresolved. The CDR3 length is 14 residues. Trimming left V 0 bases short and J 5 bases short, with 9 bases between. Germline V CDR1 and CDR2: MNHEY, SMNVEV (reference sequence).

This clonotype showed up just a few times. The chain recombines TRBV6-2 or TRBV6-3 with TRBJ2-2; D is perhaps TRBD2 (5 bases). Between the trimmed V and J ends, which lost 2 bases and 5 bases, there was a span of 12 bases. From germline, CDR1 is MNHEY and CDR2 SVGEGT. The CDR3 spans 15 residues. CDR3 loop: CASSYRSGSTGELFF. CDR3 sequence (DNA): TGTGCCAGCAGTTACAGGTCGGGATCAACCGGGGAGCTGTTTTTT.

This chain uses TRBV14 with TRBJ2-6; 7 bases line up with TRBD1. Germline CDR1 and CDR2: SGHDN and FVKESK. V was pared by 4 bases and J by 1 base, with 13 bases of the junction left unmatched. CDR3 length: 19 residues. CDR3 DNA: TGTGCCAGCAGCCGAACAACAGGGGTCCCATTTTCTGGGGCCAACGTCCTGACTTTC. Translation gives CASSRTTGVPFSGANVLTF.

In its sample, this clonotype is large. This chain uses TRBV9 with TRBJ2-3; the D gene is possibly TRBD2 (6 bases). Trimming removed 9 bases from V and 2 bases from J, with 19 bases in between. The V gene's germline CDR1 is SGDLS and CDR2 YYNGEE. This CDR3 has 15 residues. The CDR3: CATSPASEYTDTQYF. CDR3 DNA: TGTGCCACCTCCCCGGCTAGCGAGTACACAGATACGCAGTATTTT.

The chain uses TRBV20-1 and TRBJ1-1, with 7 bases lining up with TRBD1. The V gene's germline CDR1 is DFQATT and CDR2 SNEGSKA (reference sequence). The CDR3 has 13 residues. J lost 7 bases, V lost 2 bases, and 7 bases had no gene match. The CDR3: CSARYQGDGEAFF. DNA for the CDR3: TGCAGTGCTAGATATCAGGGGGATGGTGAAGCTTTCTTT.

CDR3 DNA sequence: TGCAGTGCTAGAGGGCAGAGTGGACGGGAAAAACTGTTTTTT. Its protein is CSARGQSGREKLFF. The chain is built from TRBV20-1 and TRBJ1-4, with D uncertain. The CDR3 totals 14 residues. Germline CDR1 and CDR2: DFQATT and SNEGSKA (reference sequence). The germline V and J ends were trimmed by 1 base and 8 bases, with 14 bases remaining between them.

J is TRBJ2-1 and V is TRBV12-3 or TRBV12-4; 9 bases line up with TRBD2. This CDR3 contains 12 residues. V dropped 4 bases and J dropped 12; count of bases not matched to a gene: 4. CDR3: CASSSPSGMQFF. The CDR3 nucleotides read TGTGCCAGCAGTTCTCCTAGCGGGATGCAGTTCTTC.

The chain couples TRBV2 to TRBJ2-7; possible D gene TRBD1, 5 bases. Germline V gene lookup returns CDR1 SNHLY and CDR2 FYNNEI. This CDR3 region has 13 residues. V was clipped by 8 bases and J by 2 bases, with 13 bases between them. The CDR3 loop is CASGDSPTYEQYF. In nucleotides, the CDR3 is TGTGCCAGCGGCGACAGCCCCACCTACGAGCAGTACTTC.

The rearrangement links TRBV5-1 to TRBJ2-1, with 7 bases matching TRBD2. V lost 0 bases and J lost 5; bases outside the gene matches: 11. The CDR3 loop spans 17 amino acids. Germline values: CDR1 SGHRS, CDR2 YFSETQ. The CDR3 sequence: CASSLALGREPNNEQFF. Here the CDR3 DNA reads TGCGCCAGCAGCTTGGCTTTAGGGCGGGAGCCCAACAATGAGCAGTTCTTC.

This clonotype has only one observation. The chain couples TRBV29-1 to TRBJ2-1; TRBD1 matches 9 bases. Trimming took 7 bases from V and 8 from J; bases not matched to a gene: 6. This CDR3 contains 12 residues. Germline lookup yields CDR1 SQVTM and CDR2 ANQGSEA. The CDR3 here is CSAGTGRDEQFF. The CDR3 DNA sequence: TGCAGCGCTGGGACAGGGAGGGATGAGCAGTTCTTC.

The rearrangement joins TRBV6-1 to TRBJ2-5; tentative D call: TRBD2 (6 bases). Germline V gives CDR1 MNHNS, CDR2 SASEGT. CDR3 length: 14 amino acids. V dropped 8 bases and J dropped 5 bases, with 18 bases sitting between them. The CDR3 DNA reads as TGTGCCAGCGGAGAATTGGGGGGAAGGGAGACCCAGTACTTC. Protein product: CASGELGGRETQYF.

J is TRBJ2-1 and V is TRBV20-1, with TRBD2 identical over 10 bases. The germline CDR1 and CDR2 sequences are DFQATT and SNEGSKA (reference sequence). There are 16 residues in the CDR3. V lost 3 bases to trimming and J lost 5 bases; unmatched junction nucleotides: 10. The CDR3 nucleotides are TGCAGTGCTAGTAGGCTAGCGGGGGCCGGCAACAATGAGCAGTTCTTC. This gives the protein CSASRLAGAGNNEQFF.

The table lists this clonotype with a count of one. The chain uses TRBV28 and TRBJ1-6; the D is unclear. The ends were cut back, 4 bases at V and 9 bases at J, with 16 bases in the middle. The CDR3 has 15 residues. The germline CDR1 and CDR2 sequences are MDHEN and SYDVKM. In DNA, the CDR3 is TGTGCCAGCAGTTCCCCCCCTGAGGGAGTTTCACCCCTCCACTTT. Protein: CASSSPPEGVSPLHF.

V usage is TRBV2 and J usage is TRBJ2-7; no reliable D call. Germline assignment: CDR1 SNHLY and CDR2 FYNNEI. The V end lost 8 bases, the J end lost 2 bases, and 10 bases lay between the germline ends. The CDR3 spans 12 residues. This CDR3 is CASARLAYEQYF. In nucleotides, the CDR3 is TGTGCCAGCGCTCGGCTGGCCTACGAGCAGTACTTC.

This chain links TRBV25-1 with TRBJ2-2, with D tentatively TRBD2 (5 bases). The V and J ends lost 7 bases and 2 bases respectively, with 14 bases between them. The CDR3 is made up of 15 amino acids. Per the germline V gene, CDR1 is MGHDK and CDR2 is SYGVNS. The CDR3 is CASTGGAANTGELFF. The CDR3 DNA follows: TGTGCCAGCACTGGCGGAGCGGCTAACACCGGGGAGCTGTTTTTT.

This chain joins TRBV18 and TRBJ1-6, with no clear D. The CDR3 runs 14 residues. The V end lost 3 bases, the J end lost 9 bases, and 12 bases lay between the germline ends. CDR1 and CDR2 from the germline V gene are KGHSH and LQKENI. For the CDR3, the DNA is TGTGCCAGCTCACCCAACGGGGAGGGTTCACCCCTCCACTTT. Translation gives CASSPNGEGSPLHF. Full variable domain (remainder filled in from reference TRBV18 and TRBJ1-6): NAGVMQNPRHLVRRRGQEARLRCSPMKGHSHVYWYRQLPEEGLKFMVYLQKENIIDESGMPKERFSAEFPKEGPSILRIQQVVRGDSAAYFCASSPNGEGSPLHFGNGTRLTVT.

The chain recombines TRBV7-9 with TRBJ2-7; D perhaps matches TRBD2 (7 bases). The germline V gene has CDR1 SEHNR and CDR2 FQNEAQ (reference sequence). V was shortened by 5 bases and J by 3 bases, with 17 bases between the two germline ends. This CDR3 comprises 15 residues. CDR3 in DNA: TGTGCCAGCAGCCCCGGGGGGCCCCGCGACTACGAGCAGTACTTC. Translation: CASSPGGPRDYEQYF.

This chain links TRBV6-5 with TRBJ2-3; 10 bases are a match to TRBD2. The J segment lost 4 bases and the V segment lost 10 bases, leaving 8 bases of the junction unmatched. Per the germline V gene, CDR1 is MNHEY and CDR2 is SVGAGI. The CDR3 runs 14 residues. CDR3 region: CAIRAGGVSDTQYF. The CDR3 DNA reads TGTGCCATCAGAGCGGGAGGGGTTTCAGATACGCAGTATTTT.

The V call is TRBV9, the J call TRBJ2-3; TRBD2 agrees at 7 bases. The CDR3 has 16 residues. With 0 bases clipped from V and 0 bases from J, the junction kept 4 bases outside the gene matches. The germline V gene encodes CDR1 SGDLS and CDR2 YYNGEE. The CDR3 protein is CASSVVASGSTDTQYF. Here the CDR3 DNA reads TGTGCCAGCAGCGTAGTGGCTAGCGGAAGCACAGATACGCAGTATTTT.

The V and J genes are TRBV11-2 and TRBJ2-1, with 8 bases matching TRBD2. Trimming removed 8 bases from V and 4 bases from J; junction bases left unmatched: 10. Germline CDR1 and CDR2: SGHAT and FQNNGV. The CDR3 loop spans 15 amino acids. This CDR3 is CASRREGHVYNEQFF. Here the CDR3 DNA reads TGTGCCAGCCGCCGGGAGGGACACGTATACAATGAGCAGTTCTTC.